This TCR beta chain is drawn from a study of T cell responses to AZD1222 COVID-19 vaccine. At the level of the study: Combined were second doses at about 4 or about 12 weeks. General observations from the study: Unmutated regions of variants are reportedly targeted by nearly half of spike-specific TCRs. Donors skewed white British and female; clonal diversity was possibly underestimated. Spike was spanned by vaccine-associated CD4 TCRs, with dominance at 160-218 and 743-854.

Concerning this clone: Its specificity is unknown.

TCRdb's copy holds only in-frame clones and misses some; the assay was immunoSEQ multiplex PCR. The sample lists under 150,000 clones, around 85% occurring once. V shed 2 bases and J shed 0 bases, with 10 bases lying between them. The CDR3 loop spans 16 amino acids. Germline values: CDR1 MNHEY, CDR2 SVGAGI. V and J are TRBV6-5 and TRBJ1-4; D remains ambiguous. The clonotype comes from an adult in good health. The input for sequencing was peripheral blood, taken on day 0 of AZD1222 vaccination. CDR3 DNA sequence: TGTGCCAGCAGTTACGGGTCCCCTGCAACTAATGAAAAACTGTTTTTT. Translating it yields CASSYGSPATNEKLFF.